One sample yielded the 32 T cell receptor beta chains listed below, sequenced in a study of blood T cell repertoires in COVID-19. Profiled with immunoSEQ multiplex PCR; TCRdb holds only in-frame clones, not every one. The sample carries 250,000 to 300,000 clones, about 90% recorded once. Sequenced sample: PBMCs or T cells enriched from blood (not recorded which). The receptor source for this set is a human donor in a cohort exposed to, infected with or recovered from COVID-19 (not recorded which). The donor label of this sample is uncertain.

V and J are TRBV7-2 and TRBJ1-5; TRBD1 might be the D (6 bases). The CDR3 consists of 15 residues. V was trimmed by 1 base and J by 6 bases, leaving 13 bases between them. The germline CDR1 and CDR2 sequences are SGHTA and FQGNSA. The CDR3, as DNA: TGTGCCAGCAGCTTAGGACCAGGGGCGGGTCAGCCCCAGCATTTT. Translating it yields CASSLGPGAGQPQHF.

The rearrangement joins TRBV2 to TRBJ1-3; D is undetermined. This CDR3 contains 15 residues. The germline CDR1 and CDR2 sequences are SNHLY and FYNNEI. V gave up 8 bases and J gave up 4 bases, with 18 bases separating them. In DNA, the CDR3 is TGTGCCAGCGGCGAAGGATCCCGCGCCGGAAACACCATATATTTT. It translates to CASGEGSRAGNTIYF.

CDR3 protein: CASSYQPPRADIGGYTF. The CDR3 region has the DNA TGTGCCAGCAGCTACCAACCCCCCCGGGCGGACATTGGGGGCTACACCTTC. This rearrangement joins TRBV11-3 to TRBJ1-2; perhaps TRBD1 as D (5 bases). V was cut by 4 bases and J by 8 bases, with 26 bases left in between. This CDR3 is 17 amino acids long. Per the germline V gene, CDR1 is SGHNT and CDR2 is YENEEA.

V is TRBV29-1 and J is TRBJ1-3; TRBD1 might be the D (5 bases). V lost 7 bases to trimming and J lost 0 bases, with 10 bases between them. This CDR3 region has 13 residues. CDR1 and CDR2 from the germline V gene are SQVTM and ANQGSEA. The CDR3 sequence is CSALGRSGNTIYF. The DNA for the CDR3 is TGCAGCGCCCTGGGGCGCTCTGGAAACACCATATATTTT.

This clone appeared a single time. The chain recombines TRBV5-4 with TRBJ1-4, with D possibly matching TRBD1 (5 bases). Per germline, CDR1 SGHNT and CDR2 YYREEE (reference sequence). Between the trimmed V and J ends, which lost 6 bases and 5 bases, there was a span of 14 bases. This CDR3 is built from 14 residues. In DNA form, the CDR3 reads TGTGCCAGCACCACCCGGGGGGGAAATGAAAAACTGTTTTTT. It translates to CASTTRGGNEKLFF.

J is TRBJ2-5 and V is TRBV19, with D perhaps TRBD2 (5 bases). Trimming cost V 0 bases and J 4 bases, with 15 bases left between them. In germline, CDR1 is LNHDA, CDR2 SQIVND (reference sequence). This CDR3 has 16 amino acids. This CDR3 reads CASSIDRWETRETQYF. As DNA, the CDR3 is TGTGCCAGTAGTATAGATCGGTGGGAGACCCGAGAGACCCAGTACTTC. The whole variable domain, filled in from reference TRBV19 and TRBJ2-5, reads DGGITQSPKYLFRKEGQNVTLSCEQNLNHDAMYWYRQDPGQGLRLIYYSQIVNDFQKGDIAEGYSVSREKKESFPLTVTSAQKNPTAFYLCASSIDRWETRETQYFGPGTRLLVL.

V and J are TRBV7-9 and TRBJ2-1; D is perhaps TRBD2 (6 bases). The CDR3 runs 15 residues. Germline CDR1 reads SEHNR; CDR2 reads FQNEAQ (reference sequence). V was trimmed by 7 bases and J by 0 bases, leaving 13 bases between them. DNA of the CDR3: TGTGCCAGCACTGTAGCCGGGGGCTCCTACAATGAGCAGTTCTTC. It is translated as CASTVAGGSYNEQFF. Drawing the rest from reference TRBV7-9 and TRBJ2-1, the complete variable domain is DTGVSQNPRHKITKRGQNVTFRCDPISEHNRLYWYRQTLGQGPEFLTYFQNEAQLEKSRLLSDRFSAERPKGSFSTLEIQRTEQGDSAMYLCASTVAGGSYNEQFFGPGTRLTVL.

This sequence joins TRBV2 and TRBJ2-3; D perhaps matches TRBD1 (5 bases). Trimming removed 8 bases at V and 4 bases at J, with 13 bases between. From germline, CDR1 is SNHLY and CDR2 FYNNEI. The CDR3 length is 13 residues. In DNA, the CDR3 is TGTGCCAGCTCCAGGGAAGGAGCAGATACGCAGTATTTT. Residues: CASSREGADTQYF. The full variable domain, in which reference TRBV2 and TRBJ2-3 provide the parts outside the CDR3, is EPEVTQTPSHQVTQMGQEVILRCVPISNHLYFYWYRQILGQKVEFLVSFYNNEISEKSEIFDDQFSVERPDGSNFTLKIRSTKLEDSAMYFCASSREGADTQYFGPGTRLTVL.

The rearrangement links TRBV18 to TRBJ2-3; 7 bases align to TRBD1. Germline V lookup: CDR1 KGHSH, CDR2 LQKENI. The V segment lost 6 bases and the J segment 5 bases; nucleotides outside the gene matches: 17. The CDR3 is made up of 17 amino acids. CDR3: CASSIRNTGAHQDTQYF. The CDR3 bases are TGTGCCAGCTCGATTCGGAACACAGGGGCGCATCAAGATACGCAGTATTTT.

The chain uses TRBV6-6 and TRBJ2-1, with D perhaps matching TRBD2 (6 bases). CDR3 size: 14 residues. With 3 bases removed from V and 3 bases from J, the gap between germline ends came to 9 bases. Germline CDR1 is MNHNY and CDR2 is SVGAGI (reference sequence). CDR3 in amino acids: CASSYRGIYNEQFF. The CDR3 DNA follows: TGTGCCAGCAGTTATCGGGGGATCTACAATGAGCAGTTCTTC.

The V call is TRBV6-5, the J call TRBJ1-4; 8 nucleotides match TRBD1. Germline CDR1 and CDR2: MNHEY and SVGAGI. The CDR3 has 14 amino acids. Trimming removed 2 bases from V and 10 bases from J; junction bases left unmatched: 6. CDR3 bases: TGTGCCAGCAGTTACACTGGGACAGGTGGAAAACTGTTTTTT. Protein: CASSYTGTGGKLFF.

J is TRBJ2-7 and V is TRBV7-9; perhaps TRBD2 as D (6 bases). Trimming took off 6 bases at V and 1 base at J, with 16 bases between the two ends. The CDR3 loop spans 15 amino acids. Germline CDR1 and CDR2: SEHNR and FQNEAQ (reference sequence). The CDR3 reads CASSLVTRGSYEQYF. Here the CDR3 DNA reads TGTGCCAGCAGTCTGGTCACCCGGGGGTCCTACGAGCAGTACTTC.

The chain joins TRBV3-1 (or the pseudogene TRBV3-2) to TRBJ1-4; 12 bases fit TRBD1. The CDR3 extends over 17 amino acids. The ends lost 8 bases at V and 4 bases at J; junction bases unmatched: 11. Germline CDR1 and CDR2: LGHDT and YNNKEL (reference sequence). As DNA, the CDR3 is TGTGCCAGCGCCGGCCGGGACAGGGGGCGCTTTAATGAAAAACTGTTTTTT. This codes for CASAGRDRGRFNEKLFF.

V and J are TRBV6-5 and TRBJ1-6, with 7 bases lining up with TRBD1. V was pared by 2 bases and J by 6 bases, with 4 bases of the junction left unmatched. The V gene's germline CDR1 is MNHEY and CDR2 SVGAGI. The CDR3 sequence is 15 residues long. CDR3 coding DNA: TGTGCCAGCAGTTACCAGACAGGGCGTAATTCACCCCTCCACTTT. Protein product: CASSYQTGRNSPLHF.

The chain recombines TRBV6-2 or TRBV6-3 with TRBJ1-1; 8 nucleotides match TRBD1. V shed 6 bases and J 1 base; nucleotides not matched to a gene: 4. CDR3 length equals 14 residues. CDR1 is MNHEY, CDR2 SVGEGT, per germline. CDR3 in amino acids: CASSATGENTEAFF. Written as DNA, the CDR3 is TGTGCCAGCAGCGCGACAGGGGAGAACACTGAAGCTTTCTTT.

The chain has TRBV5-6 and TRBJ2-1; TRBD1 matches at 7 bases. The germline CDR1 and CDR2 sequences are SGHDT and YYEEEE. Trimming removed 2 bases from V and 11 bases from J; junction bases left unmatched: 10. The CDR3 sequence is 14 residues long. CDR3 DNA sequence: TGTGCCAGCAGCTTTAATTCGGACAGGAGTAAGCAGTTCTTC. Amino acid sequence: CASSFNSDRSKQFF.

This chain connects TRBV7-7 to TRBJ2-6; D remains ambiguous. This CDR3 has 18 residues. Germline V lookup: CDR1 SSHAT, CDR2 FNYEAQ (reference sequence). Deletions cut 2 bases from V and 0 bases from J, with 14 bases between. The CDR3 sequence: CASSLLHRAFSGANVLTF. CDR3 bases: TGTGCCAGCAGCTTATTGCACAGAGCCTTCTCTGGGGCCAACGTCCTGACTTTC.

V usage is TRBV6-5 and J usage is TRBJ1-4; the match to TRBD1 covers 7 bases. This CDR3 contains 15 residues. V shed 6 bases, J shed 4 bases, and the junction held 8 bases outside the gene matches. Germline V gene sequence: CDR1 MNHEY, CDR2 SVGAGI. The CDR3 loop reads CASRPDRVGNEKLFF. DNA of the CDR3: TGTGCCAGCAGGCCCGACAGGGTTGGTAATGAAAAACTGTTTTTT.

Written as DNA, the CDR3 is TGTGCCAGCAGTTACCACGACTGGGGCCGGGGGAATGAGCAGTTCTTC. Its protein is CASSYHDWGRGNEQFF. The V call is TRBV6-2 or TRBV6-3, the J call TRBJ2-1, with D tentatively TRBD2 (6 bases). Trimming shortened V by 2 bases and J by 7 bases, and 18 bases separated the two germline ends. The germline CDR1 and CDR2 sequences are MNHEY and SVGEGT. The CDR3 sequence is 16 residues long.

The V gene is TRBV7-2, the J gene TRBJ2-5; 7 bases fit TRBD1. This CDR3 has 17 amino acids. In germline, CDR1 is SGHTA, CDR2 FQGNSA. The V and J ends lost 5 bases and 4 bases, in that order; junction bases with no gene match: 16. CDR3 bases: TGTGCCAGCAGCCGGCATAACAGGGGTGGGAGCGGAGAGACCCAGTACTTC. As protein: CASSRHNRGGSGETQYF.

This clone was recorded once. The chain combines TRBV3-1 (or the pseudogene TRBV3-2) with TRBJ2-5; possibly TRBD1 for D (6 bases). Trimming stripped 1 base from V and 4 bases from J, with 10 bases between. CDR3 length: 14 amino acids. The V gene's germline CDR1 is LGHDT and CDR2 YNNKEL (reference sequence). CDR3 residues: CASSQVRGAETQYF. Written as DNA, the CDR3 is TGTGCCAGCAGCCAAGTCAGGGGCGCAGAGACCCAGTACTTC.

This clone has only one observation. The J gene is TRBJ1-2, the V gene TRBV18; D might be TRBD1 (5 bases). The CDR3 extends over 14 amino acids. Trimming left V 5 bases short and J 8 bases short, with 18 bases between. The germline gives CDR1 KGHSH, CDR2 LQKENI. Written as DNA, the CDR3 is TGTGCCAGCTCATCCACGGGCGGGGCGGAGGGCTACACCTTC. Protein sequence: CASSSTGGAEGYTF.

Worth noting for this clone: The same CDR3 arises from other DNA sequences in this sample as well. The CDR3 here is CASSLRRGNTEAFF. The DNA of the CDR3 is TGTGCCAGCAGCTTGCGGAGGGGGAACACTGAAGCTTTCTTT. This sequence joins TRBV5-4 and TRBJ1-1, with D perhaps TRBD1 (5 bases). This CDR3 region has 14 residues. Germline CDR1 reads SGHNT; CDR2 reads YYREEE (reference sequence). V was clipped by 1 base and J by 1 base, with 8 bases between them.

In its sample, this clone was seen once. This sequence joins TRBV5-6 and TRBJ2-5; 7 bases align to TRBD1. J gave up 5 bases and V 0 bases, and 7 bases lay outside the gene matches. The CDR3 loop spans 15 amino acids. Germline loops: CDR1 SGHDT, CDR2 YYEEEE. This CDR3 is CASSLETGIVETQYF. DNA for the CDR3: TGTGCCAGCAGCTTGGAGACAGGGATTGTGGAGACCCAGTACTTC.

The chain carries TRBV3-1 (or the pseudogene TRBV3-2) and TRBJ2-5, with a tentative D call TRBD1 (5 bases). Germline values: CDR1 LGHDT, CDR2 YNNKEL (reference sequence). Trimming removed 0 bases at V and 1 base at J, with 9 bases between. CDR3 length: 15 residues. The CDR3 spells CASSQDYRGQETQYF. CDR3 DNA: TGTGCCAGCAGCCAAGATTATAGGGGCCAAGAGACCCAGTACTTC.

The J gene is TRBJ1-6, the V gene TRBV6-5, with TRBD1 identical over 8 bases. V trimming: 5 bases; J trimming: 10 bases; junction bases outside the gene matches: 7. CDR3 size: 14 residues. The germline V gene encodes CDR1 MNHEY and CDR2 SVGAGI. CDR3 in amino acids: CASSRDRTDSPLHF. CDR3 DNA sequence: TGTGCCAGCAGTCGGGACAGGACGGACTCACCCCTCCACTTT.

The V call is TRBV7-9, the J call TRBJ1-3; no firm D call. Germline V gene data show CDR1 as SEHNR and CDR2 as FQNEAQ (reference sequence). The CDR3 runs 13 residues. Trimming shortened V by 5 bases and J by 4 bases, and 9 bases separated the two germline ends. CDR3 bases: TGTGCCAGCAGCCCGGTAATCGGAAACACCATATATTTT. This encodes CASSPVIGNTIYF.

This clone was counted between two and nine times. The V and J genes are TRBV5-1 and TRBJ2-1; tentatively, D is TRBD2 (6 bases). Germline V gene lookup returns CDR1 SGHRS and CDR2 YFSETQ. The CDR3 extends over 15 amino acids. V dropped 1 base and J dropped 1 base, with 9 bases sitting between them. The CDR3 nucleotides are TGCGCCAGCAGCTTGAGCGGGCCATCCTACAATGAGCAGTTCTTC. Protein product: CASSLSGPSYNEQFF.

V gene TRBV19 combines with J gene TRBJ2-7; the match to TRBD2 covers 7 bases. The germline gives CDR1 LNHDA, CDR2 SQIVND (reference sequence). The J segment lost 3 bases and the V segment lost 3 bases, leaving 8 bases of the junction unmatched. CDR3 size: 15 residues. CDR3 DNA: TGTGCCAGTAGTATGGGTCAGGGACTAATCTACGAGCAGTACTTC. It yields the protein CASSMGQGLIYEQYF.

This chain joins TRBV6-5 and TRBJ2-1, with D perhaps matching TRBD2 (8 bases). The CDR3 extends over 16 amino acids. V lost 0 bases and J lost 10, with 19 bases in between. In germline, CDR1 is MNHEY, CDR2 SVGAGI. CDR3: CASSYSTGLGGGEQFF. The CDR3 DNA sequence: TGTGCCAGCAGTTACTCCACGGGACTAGGGGGCGGGGAGCAGTTCTTC.

The rearrangement joins TRBV19 to TRBJ1-5, with TRBD1 identical over 8 bases. V shed 3 bases and J 4 bases; nucleotides not matched to a gene: 5. Germline V gene data show CDR1 as LNHDA and CDR2 as SQIVND (reference sequence). The CDR3 totals 15 residues. This CDR3 reads CASSMSGQGNQPQHF. The CDR3 DNA is TGTGCCAGTAGTATGTCAGGACAGGGAAATCAGCCCCAGCATTTT.

This clone was detected only once. V gene TRBV7-2 combines with J gene TRBJ2-1; the D gene is possibly TRBD1 (5 bases). V was pared by 2 bases and J by 8 bases, with 16 bases between. Germline loops: CDR1 SGHTA, CDR2 FQGNSA. The CDR3 loop spans 15 amino acids. Here the CDR3 DNA reads TGTGCCAGCAGCTTAATCCCCCAGGGCCTTGATGAGCAGTTCTTC. This gives the protein CASSLIPQGLDEQFF.